This is a list of T cell receptor beta chains from one sample in a study of blood T cells in healthy people across ages. TCRdb ran MiXCR on the 5' RACE reads and lists one entry per CDR3 protein. The sample yields 1 million to 1.2 million distinct CDR3 sequences, around two fifths seen once. The sequencing input was blood. The receptors come from a man between 18 and 29 years old in good health. Both conserved end residues are trimmed from each CDR3. D genes are given only for firm matches. A clone size is listed for some rows: how often the clone was seen (once, few, many), or a class if it is expanded.

- TRBJ1-1 - TRBV4-2 ASSQDLPDMNTEAF
- TRBJ2-7 - TRBV4-2 ASSQDRGSRNEQY
few - TRBD1 TRBV20-1 SAKGQGDHEQY
- TRBJ1-5 - TRBV27 ASSPTDSPNSNQPQH
- TRBJ1-1 - TRBV20-1 SASRQPNTEAF
many TRBJ2-3 TRBD2 TRBV7-7 ASSTGTSADTQY
- TRBJ2-1 - TRBV5-5 ASSLEGGDYNEQF
- TRBJ1-5 - TRBV7-2 ASSLGEYGNQPQH
- TRBJ1-2 - TRBV6-6 ASNSGGPYT
few TRBJ1-2 - TRBV20-1 SARMGYSGYT
- TRBJ2-7 TRBD1 TRBV6-2/TRBV6-3 ASSSPGTANYEQY
- TRBJ1-1 - TRBV11-2 ASRSLQGRGTEAF
- TRBJ1-2 - TRBV4-1 ASSIGNVPNYGYT
once TRBJ1-2 - TRBV7-2 ASSITPAPYGYT
- TRBJ2-1 TRBD1 TRBV5-1 ASSPDRAYYNEQF
few TRBJ2-7 - TRBV4-1 ASSQGEQGTYEQY
- TRBJ1-5 - TRBV2 ASRGPGSNQPQH
few TRBJ1-1 TRBD1 TRBV6-1 ASSAQGQGDPIDEAF
- TRBJ1-1 - TRBV11-1 ASSLPGQNTEAF
- TRBJ1-1 - TRBV4-1 ASSQGRAGTEAF
few TRBJ2-7 TRBD1 TRBV27 ASSKNRDRSLYEQY
- - - TRBV7-3 ASSLEIGSYNEQY
many TRBJ2-3 TRBD1 TRBV10-3 AISVGGGDRDTQY
few TRBJ1-4 - TRBV7-7 ASSPGPSPGEKLF
many TRBJ1-2 - TRBV7-2 ASSLAHSDGYT
few TRBJ1-2 - TRBV2 ASSENTVAKDYGYT
- TRBJ1-4 TRBD1 TRBV7-9 ASSSRQGADNEKLF
- TRBJ2-7 TRBD1 TRBV12-5 ANKVPPGQRSYEQY
- TRBJ2-1 - TRBV24-1 ATSDMEGVTYNEQF
- TRBJ2-7 - TRBV9 ASSVDRGQTSYNEQY
- TRBJ1-2 - TRBV6-5 ASSYEGPHTNYGYT
- TRBJ1-5 - TRBV28 ASRGTSDQPQH
few TRBJ2-3 TRBD2 TRBV7-3 ASSSSGTSGRYPTDTQY
- TRBJ1-4 - TRBV20-1 SGTGPPTNEKLF
many TRBJ2-5 - TRBV12-3/TRBV12-4 ASRETIQETQY
- TRBJ1-2 TRBD1 TRBV3-1 ASSRDEGQGKNGYT
- TRBJ1-2 - TRBV6-1 ASSATLSGDYGYT
- TRBJ2-3 TRBD2 TRBV20-1 SARGGYTDTQY
few TRBJ2-2 TRBD1 TRBV24-1 ATSPGTVNTGELF
- TRBJ1-2 - TRBV11-2 ASRRVVGGYT
many TRBJ2-1 - TRBV28 ASSFAGYNEQF
few TRBJ2-3 - TRBV9 ASSGWVATDTQY
few TRBJ1-2 - TRBV2 ASSERVYGYT
once TRBJ1-1 TRBD1 TRBV28 ASSINLGQGGTEAF
once TRBJ2-1 - TRBV4-3 ASSQGTGSEQF
- TRBJ2-7 - TRBV7-2 ASSALVTYEQY
- TRBJ1-5 TRBD1 TRBV15 ATSSPGQGVWRSNQPQH
many TRBJ2-3 - TRBV9 ASSARTDNTDTQY
- - TRBD2 TRBV20-1 SARRGGPHQETQY
- TRBJ1-2 - TRBV6-2/TRBV6-3 ASSYSISNYGYT
- TRBJ2-1 TRBD2 TRBV4-2 ASSQDSASGRGNEQF
few TRBJ1-2 - TRBV29-1 SVKGRSANWYT
- TRBJ2-1 - TRBV4-1 ASSQKSAEAAGNEQF
few TRBJ2-2 TRBD1 TRBV3-1 ASSLLVRDRNTGELF
few TRBJ1-2 - TRBV20-1 SAEPRVSVGYT
few TRBJ2-5 TRBD1 TRBV4-3 ASSAGTEQETQY
- TRBJ1-2 - TRBV6-5 ASSYSKAGEGYGYT